The 29 T cell receptor beta chains below all came from one sample that was sequenced in a study of blood T cell repertoires in COVID-19. Assay used: immunoSEQ multiplex PCR; TCRdb lists only in-frame clones, some missing. The data contain tens of thousands of clones, roughly 79% of them singletons. The specimen sequenced was peripheral blood. The receptors originated from a man aged 55 to 70 with acute or convalescent COVID-19.

The rearrangement joins TRBV5-1 to TRBJ1-6; no reliable D call. Germline V gene data show CDR1 as SGHRS and CDR2 as YFSETQ. Trimming shortened V by 0 bases and J by 0 bases, and 4 bases separated the two germline ends. This CDR3 is built from 15 residues. Here the CDR3 reads CASSLGSSYNSPLHF. The CDR3 DNA reads as TGCGCCAGCAGCTTGGGGAGCTCCTATAATTCACCCCTCCACTTT.

This clone was counted between two and nine times. This rearrangement joins TRBV5-4 to TRBJ1-6; 8 positions match TRBD1. CDR1 is SGHNT, CDR2 YYREEE, per germline (reference sequence). The CDR3 spans 14 residues. V lost 2 bases and J lost 7; bases outside the gene matches: 2. CDR3 nucleotide sequence: TGTGCCAGCAGCTTTGACAGGGGCAATTCACCCCTCCACTTT. Its translation is CASSFDRGNSPLHF.

The gene calls are TRBV4-1 and TRBJ1-2; D perhaps matches TRBD1 (6 bases). CDR3 length: 16 amino acids. V lost 2 bases and J 6 bases, leaving 19 bases between the germline ends. Germline values: CDR1 MGHRA, CDR2 YSYEKL. CDR3 sequence reads: CASSQPSRGVKNGYTF. The CDR3 nucleotides are TGCGCCAGCAGCCAACCTAGCAGGGGAGTAAAGAATGGCTACACCTTC.

The chain recombines TRBV7-2 with TRBJ2-3; D may be TRBD2 (5 bases). Per the germline V gene, CDR1 is SGHTA and CDR2 is FQGNSA. The V gene lost 4 bases and the J gene lost 2 bases, with 13 bases spanning the gap. The CDR3 contains 15 residues. The CDR3: CASSSRAVSTDTQYF. CDR3 bases: TGTGCCAGCAGCTCGAGGGCCGTCTCCACAGATACGCAGTATTTT. Using reference TRBV7-2 and TRBJ2-3 for the parts outside the CDR3, the full variable domain is GAGVSQSPSNKVTEKGKDVELRCDPISGHTALYWYRQSLGQGLEFLIYFQGNSAPDKSGLPSDRFSAERTGGSVSTLTIQRTQQEDSAVYLCASSSRAVSTDTQYFGPGTRLTVL.

The chain couples TRBV2 to TRBJ1-2; 7 bases are a match to TRBD1. CDR3 length equals 11 residues. V was clipped by 8 bases and J by 6 bases; unmatched bases: 3. CDR1 is SNHLY, CDR2 FYNNEI, per germline. DNA for the CDR3: TGTGCCAGCGACAGGGTCAATGGCTACACCTTC. Its protein is CASDRVNGYTF.

The gene calls are TRBV4-1 and TRBJ1-2; D might be TRBD1 (6 bases). Trimming removed 7 bases at V and 7 bases at J, with 22 bases between. This CDR3 contains 15 residues. CDR1 and CDR2 from the germline V gene are MGHRA and YSYEKL. This CDR3 reads CASNQTSRGLGGYTF. CDR3 nucleotide sequence: TGCGCCAGCAACCAGACCTCCAGGGGCCTCGGTGGCTACACCTTC.

This clone was counted once. The CDR3 here is CASSLGLQTPGNTIYF. The CDR3 bases are TGCGCCAGCAGCTTGGGACTACAGACCCCTGGAAACACCATATATTTT. V usage is TRBV5-1 and J usage is TRBJ1-3, with D uncertain. CDR1 SGHRS and CDR2 YFSETQ come from the germline V gene. The CDR3 extends over 16 amino acids. Trimming removed 0 bases from V and 2 bases from J, with 12 bases in between.

The chain has TRBV5-5 and TRBJ1-2; perhaps TRBD1 as D (6 bases). CDR1 and CDR2 from the germline V gene are SGHKS and YYEKEE (reference sequence). CDR3 length: 14 residues. V gave up 1 base and J gave up 3 bases, with 10 bases separating them. CDR3 sequence: CASSLLGQDYGYTF. In nucleotides, the CDR3 is TGTGCCAGCAGCTTGTTGGGACAAGACTATGGCTACACCTTC.

This clone was detected only a few times. CDR3 region: CASSLSGLDYGYTF. Written as DNA, the CDR3 is TGTGCCAGCAGTCTCTCAGGACTCGACTATGGCTACACCTTC. The V call is TRBV28, the J call TRBJ1-2; no definite D call. The CDR3 is 14 residues long. V gave up 5 bases and J gave up 3 bases, with 13 bases separating them. Germline CDR1 and CDR2: MDHEN and SYDVKM.

This clone was observed a few times. The genes are TRBV6-5 and TRBJ1-2; 11 nucleotides agree with TRBD1. In germline, CDR1 is MNHEY, CDR2 SVGAGI. The CDR3 has 14 amino acids. V lost 7 bases, J lost 6 bases, and 7 bases stayed unmatched. CDR3 region: CASTRGQGANGYTF. The CDR3 region has the DNA TGTGCCAGCACCCGAGGACAGGGGGCAAATGGCTACACCTTC.

The chain links TRBV29-1 to TRBJ1-3; TRBD1 might be the D (5 bases). The CDR3 is 13 amino acids. Trimming took 6 bases from V and 0 from J, leaving 9 bases between them. Germline V gene sequence: CDR1 SQVTM, CDR2 ANQGSEA. Written as DNA, the CDR3 is TGCAGCGTGCAGGACACCTCTGGAAACACCATATATTTT. The encoded protein is CSVQDTSGNTIYF.

The chain is built from TRBV19 and TRBJ2-7; 8 bases agree with TRBD1. The CDR3 sequence is 14 residues long. V lost 3 bases and J lost 2; bases outside the gene matches: 3. Germline V CDR1 and CDR2: LNHDA, SQIVND (reference sequence). The CDR3 DNA follows: TGTGCCAGTAGTATTTCGGACAGGGCCTACGAGCAGTACTTC. Protein product: CASSISDRAYEQYF.

The genes are TRBV7-9 and TRBJ2-1; the D gene is possibly TRBD2 (6 bases). CDR3 length: 15 amino acids. The ends were cut back, 4 bases at V and 8 bases at J, with 18 bases in the middle. CDR1 is SEHNR, CDR2 FQNEAQ, per germline (reference sequence). The CDR3 sequence: CASSSGDDQVDEQFF. The CDR3 DNA reads TGTGCCAGCAGCTCGGGGGACGACCAAGTGGATGAGCAGTTCTTC.

The chain joins TRBV29-1 to TRBJ1-1; D remains unclear. The germline V gene has CDR1 SQVTM and CDR2 ANQGSEA. The CDR3 totals 13 residues. V lost 4 bases, J lost 1 base, and 10 bases lay in between. CDR3 sequence reads: CSVARVGNTEAFF. CDR3 bases: TGCAGCGTTGCCCGGGTCGGGAACACTGAAGCTTTCTTT.

The sample holds one count of this clone. The J gene is TRBJ1-2, the V gene TRBV6-5, with 8 bases aligning to TRBD1. CDR1 and CDR2 (germline): MNHEY, SVGAGI. The length of the CDR3 is 13 residues. The junction had 7 bases not matched to a gene; V was cut back by 6 bases and J by 7 bases. The CDR3 sequence is CASSWGQETGYTF. CDR3 sequence (DNA): TGTGCCAGCAGCTGGGGACAGGAGACTGGCTACACCTTC.

This sequence joins TRBV2 and TRBJ1-2; 8 nucleotides agree with TRBD1. The CDR3 length is 15 residues. Germline trimming cut 4 bases from V and 6 bases from J; bases unmatched to any gene: 10. CDR1 SNHLY and CDR2 FYNNEI come from the germline V gene. CDR3 region: CASSGHRDRRNGYTF. As DNA, the CDR3 is TGTGCCAGCAGTGGCCACCGGGACAGGCGTAATGGCTACACCTTC.

CDR3 loop: CASSLQPGIGELFF. Written as DNA, the CDR3 is TGTGCCAGCAGCCTCCAACCGGGAATCGGGGAGCTGTTTTTT. The chain is built from TRBV5-8 and TRBJ2-2; tentatively, D is TRBD2 (5 bases). Trimming removed 4 bases from V and 7 bases from J, with 14 bases in between. Germline assignment: CDR1 SGHTS and CDR2 YDEGEE. The CDR3 consists of 14 residues.

V usage is TRBV30 and J usage is TRBJ1-2, with D perhaps TRBD1 (5 bases). V was clipped by 1 base and J by 6 bases, with 12 bases between them. CDR1 and CDR2 (germline): GTSNPN, SVGIG (reference sequence). The CDR3 sequence is 13 residues long. The CDR3 nucleotides read TGTGCCTGGAGTGCCGGGGGAGGTGATGGCTACACCTTC. This gives the protein CAWSAGGGDGYTF.

This clone occurred once. V gene TRBV30 combines with J gene TRBJ1-4; D call uncertain. The CDR3 runs to 13 residues. Germline values: CDR1 GTSNPN, CDR2 SVGIG (reference sequence). V gave up 4 bases and J gave up 8 bases, with 14 bases separating them. Here the CDR3 DNA reads TGTGCCTGGACGCCCGCCGGGTGGGAAAAACTGTTTTTT. It is translated as CAWTPAGWEKLFF. Full variable domain (outside the CDR3, taken from reference TRBV30 and TRBJ1-4): SQTIHQWPATLVQPVGSPLSLECTVEGTSNPNLYWYRQAAGRGLQLLFYSVGIGQISSEVPQNLSASRPQDRQFILSSKKLLLSDSGFYLCAWTPAGWEKLFFGSGTQLSVL.

The chain is built from TRBV7-2 and TRBJ1-1; D is ambiguous. V was shortened by 2 bases and J by 7 bases, with 11 bases between the two germline ends. Germline lookup yields CDR1 SGHTA and CDR2 FQGNSA. The CDR3 runs 13 residues. CDR3 protein: CASSLRQRVEAFF. For the CDR3, the DNA is TGTGCCAGCAGCTTAAGGCAGCGCGTTGAAGCTTTCTTT.

V usage is TRBV30 and J usage is TRBJ2-3; 10 bases align to TRBD2. The germline V gene encodes CDR1 GTSNPN and CDR2 SVGIG (reference sequence). The CDR3 covers 13 residues. The V segment lost 3 bases and the J segment 7 bases; nucleotides outside the gene matches: 4. This chain's CDR3 is CAWRVAGGNTQYF. The CDR3 DNA sequence: TGTGCCTGGAGGGTAGCGGGGGGAAATACGCAGTATTTT.

The rearrangement uses TRBV4-1 and TRBJ2-3; 14 bases map to TRBD2. The length of the CDR3 is 17 residues. The V segment lost 0 bases and the J segment 6 bases; nucleotides outside the gene matches: 5. Germline assignment: CDR1 MGHRA and CDR2 YSYEKL. The CDR3 DNA reads as TGCGCCAGCAGCCAAGAAGGGACTAGCGGGGGTGGTGATACGCAGTATTTT. This codes for CASSQEGTSGGGDTQYF.

V usage is TRBV12-3 or TRBV12-4 and J usage is TRBJ1-5; tentative D call: TRBD1 (6 bases). The V end was cut by 6 bases, the J end by 3 bases, with 9 bases between. The length of the CDR3 is 13 residues. Here the CDR3 reads CASRRDINQPQHF. For the CDR3, the DNA is TGTGCCAGCAGACGGGACATCAATCAGCCCCAGCATTTT.

This clone was detected a few times. The genes are TRBV12-3 or TRBV12-4 and TRBJ1-3; TRBD1 matches at 7 bases. The junction had 2 bases not matched to a gene; V was cut back by 5 bases and J by 4 bases. This CDR3 is 13 amino acids long. The CDR3 sequence is CASSKGQGNTIYF. Written as DNA, the CDR3 is TGTGCCAGCAGTAAGGGACAGGGAAACACCATATATTTT.

This sequence joins TRBV19 and TRBJ1-1; D not certain. CDR1 is LNHDA and CDR2 is SQIVND in the germline V gene (reference sequence). The CDR3 contains 11 residues. V gave up 7 bases and J gave up 7 bases, with 10 bases separating them. The CDR3 sequence: CASKEAVEAFF. The DNA of the CDR3 is TGTGCCAGTAAAGAGGCCGTTGAAGCTTTCTTT.

The chain is built from TRBV5-1 and TRBJ1-3, with D perhaps TRBD1 (6 bases). The CDR3 runs to 14 residues. V dropped 4 bases and J dropped 2 bases, with 10 bases sitting between them. CDR1 is SGHRS and CDR2 is YFSETQ in the germline V gene. The CDR3 DNA follows: TGCGCCAGCAGCCCCCAGGGGACTGGAAACACCATATATTTT. Amino acid sequence: CASSPQGTGNTIYF.

CDR3 protein: CASSSGQNYGYTF. The CDR3 bases are TGTGCCAGCTCCTCGGGTCAGAACTATGGCTACACCTTC. V and J are TRBV18 and TRBJ1-2; D call uncertain. Germline V lookup: CDR1 KGHSH, CDR2 LQKENI. With 6 bases removed from V and 2 bases from J, the gap between germline ends came to 10 bases. This CDR3 is 13 amino acids long.

This chain joins TRBV5-6 and TRBJ1-1; no clear D gene. The CDR3 is 12 residues long. V shed 1 base and J shed 7 bases, with 8 bases lying between them. Germline-derived CDR1 and CDR2 are SGHDT and YYEEEE. CDR3 sequence: CASSLPVGEAFF. The CDR3 DNA reads as TGTGCCAGCAGCTTGCCCGTCGGTGAAGCTTTCTTT.

The chain joins TRBV7-8 to TRBJ1-1, with 8 bases identical to TRBD1. CDR3 size: 13 residues. The germline CDR1 and CDR2 sequences are SGHVS and FQNEAQ. V dropped 5 bases and J dropped 7; count of bases not matched to a gene: 6. In DNA, the CDR3 is TGTGCCAGCAGCCCCAGGACAGGGAATGAAGCTTTCTTT. Its protein product is CASSPRTGNEAFF.